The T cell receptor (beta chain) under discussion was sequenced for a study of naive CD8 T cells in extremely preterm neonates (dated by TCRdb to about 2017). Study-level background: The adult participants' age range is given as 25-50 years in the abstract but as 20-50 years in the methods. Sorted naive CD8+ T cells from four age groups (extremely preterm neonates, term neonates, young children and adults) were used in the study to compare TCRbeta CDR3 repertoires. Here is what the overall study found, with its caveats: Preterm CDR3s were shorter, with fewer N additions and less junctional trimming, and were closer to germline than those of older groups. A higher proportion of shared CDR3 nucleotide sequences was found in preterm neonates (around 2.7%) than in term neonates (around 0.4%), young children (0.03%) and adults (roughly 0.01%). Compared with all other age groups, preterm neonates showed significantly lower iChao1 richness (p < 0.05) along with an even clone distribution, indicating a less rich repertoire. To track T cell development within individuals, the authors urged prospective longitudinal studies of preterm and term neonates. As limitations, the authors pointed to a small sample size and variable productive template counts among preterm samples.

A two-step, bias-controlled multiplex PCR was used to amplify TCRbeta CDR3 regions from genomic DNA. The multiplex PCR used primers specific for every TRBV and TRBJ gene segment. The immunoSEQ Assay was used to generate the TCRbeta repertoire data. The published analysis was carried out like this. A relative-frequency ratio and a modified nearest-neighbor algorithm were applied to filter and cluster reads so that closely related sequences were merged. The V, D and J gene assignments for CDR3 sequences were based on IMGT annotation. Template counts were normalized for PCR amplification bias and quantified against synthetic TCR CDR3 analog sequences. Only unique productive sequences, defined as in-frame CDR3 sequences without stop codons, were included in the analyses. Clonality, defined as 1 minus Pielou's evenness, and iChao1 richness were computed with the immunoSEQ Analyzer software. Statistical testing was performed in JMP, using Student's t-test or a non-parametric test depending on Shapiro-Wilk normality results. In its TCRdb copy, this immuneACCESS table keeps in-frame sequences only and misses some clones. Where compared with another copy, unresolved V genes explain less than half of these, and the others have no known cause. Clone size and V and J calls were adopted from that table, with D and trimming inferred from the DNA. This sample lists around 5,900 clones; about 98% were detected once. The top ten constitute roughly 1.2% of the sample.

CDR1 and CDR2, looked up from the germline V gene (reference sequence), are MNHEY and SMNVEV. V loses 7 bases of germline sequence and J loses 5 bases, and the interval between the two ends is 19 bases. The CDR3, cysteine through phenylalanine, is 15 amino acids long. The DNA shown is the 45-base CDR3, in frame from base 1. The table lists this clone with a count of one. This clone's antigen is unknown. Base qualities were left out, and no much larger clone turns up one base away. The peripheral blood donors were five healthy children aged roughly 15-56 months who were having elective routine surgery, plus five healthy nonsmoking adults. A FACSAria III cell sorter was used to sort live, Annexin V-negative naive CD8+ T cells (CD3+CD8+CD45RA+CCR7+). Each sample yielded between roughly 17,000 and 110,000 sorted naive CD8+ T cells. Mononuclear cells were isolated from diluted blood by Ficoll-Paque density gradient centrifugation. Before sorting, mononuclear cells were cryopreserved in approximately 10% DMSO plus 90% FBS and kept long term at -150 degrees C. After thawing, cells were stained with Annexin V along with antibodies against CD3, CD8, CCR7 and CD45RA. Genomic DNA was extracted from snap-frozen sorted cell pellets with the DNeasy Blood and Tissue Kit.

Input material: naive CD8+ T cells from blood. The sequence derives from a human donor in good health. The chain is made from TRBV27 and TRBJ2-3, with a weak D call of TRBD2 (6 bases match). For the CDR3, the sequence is CASTLRAGRVDTQYF. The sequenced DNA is TGTGCCAGCACCTTAAGGGCGGGACGGGTAGATACGCAGTATTTT.